This T cell receptor beta chain was observed in a study of blood T cell repertoires in COVID-19. Overall study: Both acute and convalescent COVID-19 samples were obtained from the United States, Italy and Spain. Sample material is recorded as cDNA or gDNA derived from T cells, B-cell-depleted T cells, or PBMCs.

This clone was observed once. Per the germline V gene, CDR1 is LNHDA and CDR2 is SQIVND (reference sequence). The CDR3 covers 15 residues. V lost 6 bases and J lost 1; bases outside the gene matches: 8. Per the authors' pipeline: By means of reference gene primer amplification, nucleated cell counts were estimated. The assay was immunoSEQ multiplex PCR, and TCRdb's table has in-frame clones only and misses some. V and J calls plus clone size are reproduced from that table; the DNA served to infer D and trimming. The top ten hold 12% of the sample, which has 150,000 to 180,000 clones, around 83% seen once. In Seattle, patients joined the study during active infection and were tracked longitudinally.

This chain connects TRBV19 to TRBJ1-1, with 7 bases identical to TRBD1. Sample: peripheral blood. The sequence derives from a woman aged 55-69 years with COVID-19, enrolled during active disease. The CDR3 loop reads CASSQTGPRNTEAFF. Here the CDR3 DNA reads TGTGCCAGTAGCCAGACAGGGCCCAGGAACACTGAAGCTTTCTTT.